This T cell receptor (beta chain) stems from a study of breast tumors, draining lymph nodes, adjacent tissues. General study points: Data fit most tumor T cells coming from lymph node, expanding in tumor. Compared with basal-like, luminal-like tumors shared significantly more repertoire with nontumor tissue.

Regarding this clonotype: Antigen: not known. A clone one base away is much larger, so this may be a read error.

The lymph nodes were axillary draining lymph nodes from breast cancer patients. TCRdb ran MiXCR on the multiplex PCR reads and lists one entry per CDR3 protein. The table includes fewer than 300,000 distinct CDR3 sequences, roughly 30% detected once. Looked up from germline, CDR1 is SGHNT and CDR2 is YYREEE (reference sequence). V lost 2 bases and J lost 4, with 20 bases in between. This CDR3 contains 17 residues. This chain connects TRBV5-4 to TRBJ2-3; D may match TRBD1 or TRBD2 (5 bases each). The receptor's source is a female donor with breast cancer. Some clones in this sample may be carry-over from other donors' samples. Sample: axillary lymph node tissue. The chain's CDR3 is CASSFRGEKQRPDTQYF. CDR3 coding DNA: TGTGCCAGCAGCTTCAGAGGGGAGAAACAGAGGCCAGATACGCAGTATTTT. The full variable domain, rest sourced from reference TRBV5-4 and TRBJ2-3, is ETGVTQSPTHLIKTRGQQVTLRCSSQSGHNTVSWYQQALGQGPQFIFQYYREEENGRGNFPPRFSGLQFPNYSSELNVNALELDDSALYLCASSFRGEKQRPDTQYFGPGTRLTVL.